These T cell receptor beta chains were read from a single sample in a study of blood T cell repertoires in COVID-19. The protocol was immunoSEQ multiplex PCR, while the TCRdb copy is restricted to in-frame clones and leaves out a portion. In the table there are approximately 89,000 clones, about 74% of which are singletons. The sample was peripheral blood. These receptors were collected from a human donor in a cohort sampled during active COVID-19. The CDR3 runs from the conserved cysteine through the conserved F or W. D genes are given only for firm matches. Only part of the rows carry a size: once, few, many, or a class if the clone is expanded.

D gene,clone size,CDR3 length,V gene,J gene,CDR3 DNA,CDR3 protein
-,-,17,TRBV11-3,TRBJ2-3,TGTGCCAGCAGTAGGAGGCCGGGGTCCGCTAGCACAGATACGCAGTATTTT,CASSRRPGSASTDTQYF
TRBD2,once,14,TRBV6-4,TRBJ2-1,TGTGCCAGCTCAACTAGCGGGAGCTACAATGAGCAGTTCTTC,CASSTSGSYNEQFF
TRBD2,-,16,TRBV7-8,TRBJ2-1,TGTGCCAGCAGGTCTCGGACTAGCGGGAGGGCCGTTGAGCAGTTCTTC,CASRSRTSGRAVEQFF
TRBD2,-,15,TRBV9,TRBJ2-1,TGTGCCAGCAGCGTACGGGGGGAGCAGTACAATGAGCAGTTCTTC,CASSVRGEQYNEQFF
TRBD2,-,12,TRBV18,TRBJ2-1,TGTGCCAGCTCACCCGGACTAGCGGAGCAGTTCTTC,CASSPGLAEQFF
TRBD2,-,14,TRBV30,TRBJ2-2,TGTGCCTGGAGTGCGGGGGGATGGTCCGGGGAGCTGTTTTTT,CAWSAGGWSGELFF
-,-,13,TRBV28,TRBJ2-7,TGTGCCAGCAGCCCCCGGGGGATGCGCGAGCAGTACTTC,CASSPRGMREQYF
TRBD2,-,19,TRBV4-3,TRBJ2-1,TGCGCCAGCAGCCAAGATCTGCTAGCGGGAGGGCCCTCCTACAATGAGCAGTTCTTC,CASSQDLLAGGPSYNEQFF
TRBD1,few,13,TRBV7-2,TRBJ1-2,TGTGCCAGCAGTGACAGGGGTGACTATGGCTACACCTTC,CASSDRGDYGYTF
-,-,12,TRBV7-2,TRBJ2-1,TGTGCCAGCAGCTTCGGGGTGAATGAGCAGTTCTTC,CASSFGVNEQFF
TRBD2,-,15,TRBV29-1,TRBJ2-5,TGCAGCGTTCCCAACCGACTAGCGGGAGGAGAGACCCAGTACTTC,CSVPNRLAGGETQYF
-,-,14,TRBV9,TRBJ2-3,TGTGCCAGCAGCGCACGAGGATCCACGGATACGCAGTATTTT,CASSARGSTDTQYF
-,few,14,TRBV19,TRBJ2-7,TGTGCCAGTAAACCCCCCGGGGAAGCGTACGAGCAGTACTTC,CASKPPGEAYEQYF
-,-,12,TRBV29-1,TRBJ2-3,TGCAGCGTTGCTCACTCTACAGATACGCAGTATTTT,CSVAHSTDTQYF
TRBD1,-,14,TRBV5-1,TRBJ2-3,TGCGCCAGCAGCTCTAGACAGGGAACAGATACGCAGTATTTT,CASSSRQGTDTQYF
-,many,16,TRBV4-3,TRBJ1-2,TGCGCCAGCAGCCAAGATTGGTCACACAGGAAACTTGGCTACACCTTC,CASSQDWSHRKLGYTF
-,-,15,TRBV14,TRBJ2-1,TGTGCCAGCAGCCAGCGTCCAGCCGCCCAGGATGAGCAGTTCTTC,CASSQRPAAQDEQFF
TRBD1,-,16,TRBV24-1,TRBJ2-7,TGTGCCACCAGTGAAACGCCGGGACAGGGTAATTACGAGCAGTACTTC,CATSETPGQGNYEQYF
-,once,15,TRBV28,TRBJ2-1,TGTGCCAGCAGCCTGGCGCGCAGGGGTGCCTATGAGCAGTTCTTC,CASSLARRGAYEQFF
-,-,12,TRBV28,TRBJ1-1,TGTGCCAGCAGCTTCGGACTTCTTGAAGCTTTCTTT,CASSFGLLEAFF
TRBD1,-,14,TRBV27,TRBJ2-7,TGTGCCAGCAGTCTGTGGGACAGACCCGACGAGCAGTACTTC,CASSLWDRPDEQYF
TRBD1,-,15,TRBV9,TRBJ2-7,TGTGCCAGCAGCAATGGACAGGGGTCGACCTACGAGCAGTACTTC,CASSNGQGSTYEQYF
-,-,14,TRBV30,TRBJ2-3,TGTGCCTGGAGTGTAGGGGGTTCCACAGATACGCAGTATTTT,CAWSVGGSTDTQYF
TRBD1,-,18,TRBV19,TRBJ2-2,TGTGCCAGTAGTATTTTTGTATTACAGGGGTCGGGCACCGGGGAGCTGTTTTTT,CASSIFVLQGSGTGELFF
-,-,13,TRBV6-5,TRBJ2-1,TGTGCCAGCAGTTACCAGGGGAGGGATGAGCAGTTCTTC,CASSYQGRDEQFF
TRBD2,-,16,TRBV11-3,TRBJ2-5,TGTGCCAGCAGCACAGGGACTAGCGGGAGAATAGAGACCCAGTACTTC,CASSTGTSGRIETQYF
-,-,14,TRBV19,TRBJ1-4,TGTGCCAGTAGTATCCCAAGCAGGGCCGAAAAACTGTTTTTT,CASSIPSRAEKLFF
-,-,15,TRBV6-5,TRBJ1-1,TGTGCCAGCAGACACTCGGGACAAATGAACACTGAAGCTTTCTTT,CASRHSGQMNTEAFF
TRBD2,-,17,TRBV28,TRBJ2-3,TGTGCCAGCAGTCTCCTGACTAGCGGGAGGAGCACAGATACGCAGTATTTT,CASSLLTSGRSTDTQYF
TRBD2,-,14,TRBV7-2,TRBJ2-7,TGTGCCAGCAGCTCCCGGACTAGCGCTAACGAGCAGTACTTC,CASSSRTSANEQYF
-,-,14,TRBV7-2,TRBJ1-2,TGTGCCAGCAGCTCAGCGAGAGCTAACTATGGCTACACCTTC,CASSSARANYGYTF
TRBD2,-,17,TRBV4-2,TRBJ2-2,TGTGCCAGCAGCCAAGATGGGACTAGCGGGAGGATCGGGGAGCTGTTTTTT,CASSQDGTSGRIGELFF
TRBD2,once,16,TRBV24-1,TRBJ2-1,TGTGCCACCAGTGATTTGACTAGCGGGAGTATCCATGAGCAGTTCTTC,CATSDLTSGSIHEQFF
TRBD1,-,13,TRBV29-1,TRBJ1-1,TGCAGCGTTGCCAGGGGGGCCGGAGGTGAAGCTTTCTTT,CSVARGAGGEAFF